Listed here are 26 T cell receptor beta chains from one sample, sequenced in a study of T-cell reconstitution after alpha-beta-depleted transplantation in children. Preparation of the TCRbeta library was carried out with unique molecular identifiers. TCRdb used MiXCR to reprocess the PCR reads, holding one entry per CDR3 protein. The sample consists of fewer than 120,000 distinct CDR3 sequences, over 9% of them appearing once. This specimen was PBMCs from the stem cell graft donor, taken from the stem cell graft. These receptors were collected from a human donor who donated a stem cell graft to a child with acute lymphoblastic leukemia.

On this clonotype itself: A much larger clone is a single base away; this may be a read error. The rearrangement joins TRBV5-5 to TRBJ2-4, with 12 nucleotides matching TRBD2. The CDR3 sequence is 16 residues long. CDR1 and CDR2 (germline): SGHKS, YYEKEE (reference sequence). As DNA, the CDR3 is TGTGCCAGCAGCTACTCTAGCGGGGGGGCCAACAACATTCAGTACTTC. Translation: CASSYSSGGANNIQYF. The whole variable domain, filled in from reference TRBV5-5 and TRBJ2-4, reads DAGVTQSPTHLIKTRGQQVTLRCSPISGHKSVSWYQQVLGQGPQFIFQYYEKEERGRGNFPDRFSARQFPNYSSELNVNALLLGDSALYLCASSYSSGGANNIQYFGAGTRLSVL.

This clonotype was detected ten times or more. CDR3 sequence (DNA): TGCAGTGCTAGAGATAGGTTCATGAACACTGAAGCTTTCTTT. Amino acid sequence: CSARDRFMNTEAFF. This sequence joins TRBV20-1 and TRBJ1-1, with no clear D. This CDR3 has 14 amino acids. Between the trimmed V and J ends, which lost 0 bases and 0 bases, there was a span of 8 bases. Germline CDR1 reads DFQATT; CDR2 reads SNEGSKA (reference sequence).

This clonotype was seen ten or more times. The J gene is TRBJ2-5, the V gene TRBV29-1, with 12 positions matching TRBD2. V shed 2 bases, J shed 1 base, and the junction held 2 bases outside the gene matches. The CDR3 is made up of 15 amino acids. Germline V gene lookup returns CDR1 SQVTM and CDR2 ANQGSEA. The CDR3 protein is CSVERTSGVQETQYF. The CDR3 DNA reads as TGCAGCGTTGAAAGGACTAGCGGGGTCCAAGAGACCCAGTACTTC.

This clonotype was found many times. V gene TRBV13 combines with J gene TRBJ2-7; TRBD1 matches at 7 bases. Germline CDR1 is PRHDT and CDR2 is FYEKMQ (reference sequence). J lost 5 bases, V lost 7 bases, and 11 bases had no gene match. The CDR3 is made up of 14 amino acids. The CDR3 is CASILGDSPHEQYF. The CDR3 coding sequence is TGTGCCAGCATCCTGGGGGACAGTCCGCACGAGCAGTACTTC. Filled out from reference TRBV13 and TRBJ2-7, the complete variable domain reads AAGVIQSPRHLIKEKRETATLKCYPIPRHDTVYWYQQGPGQDPQFLISFYEKMQSDKGSIPDRFSAQQFSDYHSELNMSSLELGDSALYFCASILGDSPHEQYFGPGTRLTVT.

This clonotype was picked up many times. V gene TRBV6-1 combines with J gene TRBJ2-5, with D possibly matching TRBD2 (8 bases). The CDR3 totals 17 residues. Germline assignment: CDR1 MNHNS and CDR2 SASEGT. V gave up 7 bases and J gave up 6 bases, with 27 bases separating them. In nucleotides, the CDR3 is TGTGCCAGCACCCACGGGGGGACAGCGGGAGTCGTGAAGACCCAGTACTTC. It yields the protein CASTHGGTAGVVKTQYF.

This clonotype has a count of ten or more. V gene TRBV12-3 or TRBV12-4 combines with J gene TRBJ2-7; D is perhaps TRBD2 (6 bases). The V and J ends lost 5 bases and 5 bases respectively, with 10 bases between them. This CDR3 spans 12 amino acids. This chain's CDR3 is CASSSPGDEQYF. DNA of the CDR3: TGTGCCAGCAGTAGCCCGGGGGACGAGCAGTACTTC.

This clonotype showed up many times. This chain connects TRBV11-2 to TRBJ1-5; D possibly corresponds to TRBD1 (6 bases). The CDR3 is made up of 15 amino acids. V lost 2 bases, J lost 4 bases, and 12 bases lay in between. Germline V lookup: CDR1 SGHAT, CDR2 FQNNGV. CDR3: CASSLSGDGNQPQHF. The CDR3, as DNA: TGTGCCAGCAGCTTATCAGGGGATGGGAATCAGCCCCAGCATTTT.

This clonotype showed up many times. This rearrangement joins TRBV6-2 or TRBV6-3 to TRBJ2-1; 9 bases align to TRBD1. The V gene end was trimmed by 5 bases and the J gene end by 3 bases; junction bases not matched to a gene: 5. The length of the CDR3 is 15 residues. Germline V lookup: CDR1 MNHEY, CDR2 SVGEGT. CDR3: CASSLRDRDYNEQFF. CDR3 bases: TGTGCCAGCAGTCTCCGGGACAGGGACTACAATGAGCAGTTCTTC.

This clonotype appeared many times. The chain joins TRBV10-3 to TRBJ2-7, with 8 bases identical to TRBD2. The V gene end was trimmed by 7 bases and the J gene end by 3 bases; junction bases not matched to a gene: 5. Germline V gene lookup returns CDR1 ENHRY and CDR2 SYGVKD. This CDR3 is 13 amino acids long. The CDR3 region is CAITTSENYEQYF. As DNA, the CDR3 is TGTGCCATCACGACTAGCGAGAACTACGAGCAGTACTTC.

This clonotype was recorded at least ten times. The gene calls are TRBV7-8 and TRBJ1-5; tentative D call: TRBD1 (5 bases). CDR3 size: 16 residues. The V end lost 5 bases, the J end lost 1 base, and 15 bases lay between the germline ends. Germline CDR1 is SGHVS and CDR2 is FQNEAQ. The CDR3 spells CASSLGRGESNQPQHF. The CDR3 DNA sequence: TGTGCCAGCAGCCTGGGTAGGGGCGAGAGCAATCAGCCCCAGCATTTT. Based on the CDR3 plus reference TRBV7-8 and TRBJ1-5, the full variable domain is GAGVSQSPRYKVAKRGQDVALRCDPISGHVSLFWYQQALGQGPEFLTYFQNEAQLDKSGLPSDRFFAERPEGSVSTLKIQRTQQEDSAVYLCASSLGRGESNQPQHFGDGTRLSIL.

The table lists this clonotype with many counts. The rearrangement links TRBV6-1 to TRBJ1-1; D gene uncertain. The CDR3 has 14 amino acids. Germline loops: CDR1 MNHNS, CDR2 SASEGT. The V end lost 8 bases, the J end lost 1 base, and 14 bases lay between the germline ends. The CDR3 coding sequence is TGTGCCAGCGTATCCCTGGGGAGGAACACTGAAGCTTTCTTT. Protein sequence: CASVSLGRNTEAFF.

This clonotype was seen many times. The rearrangement links TRBV20-1 to TRBJ2-7; unclear D gene. This CDR3 has 11 amino acids. V lost 3 bases and J 7 bases, leaving 10 bases between the germline ends. Germline assignment: CDR1 DFQATT and CDR2 SNEGSKA (reference sequence). Here the CDR3 reads CSASNLREQYF. DNA for the CDR3: TGCAGTGCTAGTAACCTCCGTGAGCAGTACTTC.

Comment on this clonotype: This sequence may be a read error, since a much larger clone differs from it by one base. Because it lacks the conserved phenylalanine or tryptophan at the end, this CDR3 is likely a read error. The chain uses TRBV7-6 and TRBJ2-7; the match to TRBD2 covers 7 bases. With V trimmed by 4 bases and J by 2 bases, 5 bases remained unmatched. CDR1 is SGHVS, CDR2 FNYEAQ, per germline. CDR3 size: 14 residues. The CDR3 region has the DNA TGTGCCAGCAGCTGGGAGGGTGCGACCTACGAGCAGTACTCC. Residues: CASSWEGATYEQYS.

In its sample, this clonotype was seen many times. The chain uses TRBV21-1 and TRBJ2-7; the table assigns TRBD1, which was not confirmed against the DNA. TRBV21-1 is recorded as a pseudogene. The length of the CDR3 is 14 residues. CDR3 sequence reads: CASSKRTGGYEQYF. The CDR3 bases are TGTGCCAGCAGCAAGAGGACAGGGGGCTACGAGCAGTACTTC.

This clonotype was detected many times. This chain joins TRBV12-3 or TRBV12-4 and TRBJ1-5; tentatively, D is TRBD1 (6 bases). The CDR3 runs 14 residues. V lost 6 bases to trimming and J lost 3 bases, with 12 bases between them. The CDR3 DNA reads TGTGCCAGCAGCGGGACAACCCCCAATCAGCCCCAGCATTTT. Translating it yields CASSGTTPNQPQHF.

Ten or more counts support this clonotype. The V call is TRBV6-5, the J call TRBJ2-3; 9 nucleotides line up with TRBD1. Trimming cost V 2 bases and J 5 bases; bases outside gene matches: 5. The CDR3 is 15 amino acids. Per germline, CDR1 MNHEY and CDR2 SVGAGI. This CDR3 reads CASSYPGTGRDTQYF. The CDR3 DNA is TGTGCCAGCAGTTACCCGGGGACAGGGAGAGATACGCAGTATTTT.

This clonotype appeared many times. CDR3 in DNA: TGTGCCAGCAGCCAAGGTCTCGTCACCGGGGAGCTGTTTTTT. Translating gives CASSQGLVTGELFF. The chain links TRBV14 to TRBJ2-2; D is ambiguous. V gave up 1 base and J gave up 4 bases, with 7 bases separating them. Germline assignment: CDR1 SGHDN and CDR2 FVKESK. There are 14 residues in the CDR3.

A word on this clonotype: A much bigger clone sits one base away, suggesting this may be a read error. The chain combines TRBV20-1 with TRBJ2-1, with D perhaps matching TRBD2 (6 bases). The CDR3 covers 19 residues. Germline CDR1 reads DFQATT; CDR2 reads SNEGSKA (reference sequence). Trimming took off 5 bases at V and 2 bases at J, with 28 bases between the two ends. The CDR3 protein is CSAGKWDWTYSGTYNEQFF. The CDR3 nucleotides read TGCAGTGCTGGGAAATGGGACTGGACCTATTCGGGGACCTACAATGAGCAGTTCTTC.

This clonotype appeared a single time. A read error is possible here, since a much larger clone lies one base away. The rearrangement links TRBV12-3 or TRBV12-4 to TRBJ1-1; TRBD1 might be the D (6 bases). This CDR3 spans 12 amino acids. The CDR3 here is CASGLAGEEAFF. The DNA for the CDR3 is TGTGCCAGCGGTTTAGCAGGGGAGGAAGCTTTCTTT.

This clonotype was counted ten times or more. The chain couples TRBV12-3 or TRBV12-4 to TRBJ2-5; no clear D. Trimming stripped 3 bases from V and 0 bases from J, with 8 bases between. The CDR3 loop spans 14 amino acids. The CDR3 sequence is CASSFSGYQETQYF. DNA of the CDR3: TGTGCCAGCAGTTTTTCGGGCTACCAAGAGACCCAGTACTTC.

This clonotype was recorded many times. V and J are TRBV28 and TRBJ1-2; TRBD1 agrees at 8 bases. Unmatched junction bases numbered 24, after V lost 6 bases and J lost 0 bases. The length of the CDR3 is 21 residues. The germline V gene encodes CDR1 MDHEN and CDR2 SYDVKM. As DNA, the CDR3 is TGTGCCAGCAGCTCGGGGGACAGGATGTTTCTAGCCCCTGGAACTAACTATGGCTACACCTTC. It encodes CASSSGDRMFLAPGTNYGYTF.

This clonotype was seen repeatedly, ten times or more. V usage is TRBV20-1 and J usage is TRBJ1-6; possibly TRBD1 for D (6 bases). The CDR3 covers 16 residues. Germline CDR1 reads DFQATT; CDR2 reads SNEGSKA (reference sequence). V lost 2 bases and J 12 bases, leaving 23 bases between the germline ends. The CDR3 spells CSARRVRTGLPVPLHF. CDR3 nucleotides: TGCAGTGCTAGAAGGGTTCGCACAGGGCTCCCGGTACCCCTCCACTTT.

This clonotype came up many times. DNA of the CDR3: TGTGCCACCAGTGACCCCGGGACAGGGGTAAATGAGCAGTTCTTC. This translates into CATSDPGTGVNEQFF. J is TRBJ2-1 and V is TRBV24-1, with TRBD1 matching 10 bases. There are 15 residues in the CDR3. Germline values: CDR1 KGHDR, CDR2 SFDVKD. V lost 4 bases to trimming and J lost 7 bases; unmatched junction nucleotides: 6.

This clonotype was seen at least ten times. V is TRBV20-1 and J is TRBJ2-7, with D possibly being TRBD1 or TRBD2 (5 bases each). The CDR3 covers 17 residues. Germline CDR1 DFQATT, CDR2 SNEGSKA (reference sequence). The V end was cut by 1 base, the J end by 0 bases, with 19 bases between. This chain's CDR3 is CSARGVPRPGSSYEQYF. As DNA, the CDR3 is TGCAGTGCTAGAGGCGTACCGCGGCCAGGGAGCTCCTACGAGCAGTACTTC.

This clonotype has ten or more counts. V gene TRBV5-1 combines with J gene TRBJ1-3, with D perhaps matching TRBD1 (6 bases). V dropped 0 bases and J dropped 0 bases, with 13 bases sitting between them. This CDR3 spans 17 amino acids. Germline V CDR1 and CDR2: SGHRS, YFSETQ. DNA for the CDR3: TGCGCCAGCAGCTTGGGGGCGCAGGGGAGCTCTGGAAACACCATATATTTT. Translating gives CASSLGAQGSSGNTIYF.

This clonotype was seen at least ten times. The chain uses TRBV6-5 and TRBJ2-7, with 11 bases that match TRBD1. This CDR3 contains 15 residues. Germline V lookup: CDR1 MNHEY, CDR2 SVGAGI. The V and J ends lost 5 bases and 0 bases, in that order; junction bases with no gene match: 3. CDR3 sequence (DNA): TGTGCCAGCAGTAGGGGGACAGGGGGCTCCTACGAGCAGTACTTC. Its translation is CASSRGTGGSYEQYF.